This T cell receptor beta chain stems from a study of cytomegalovirus exposure and HLA in healthy donors. Study conclusions and caveats: About 87% or about 30% of the time was how often most TCR beta V segments were productive, according to an earlier analysis. TCR sequences were mostly rare, though some public TCRs occurred in many donors. Researchers had no immune exposure information except CMV serostatus available.

V dropped 1 base and J dropped 3 bases, with 10 bases sitting between them. This CDR3 has 14 residues. Germline V gene data show CDR1 as SGHNT and CDR2 as YENEEA. A multiplex PCR was run with 60 Vbeta primers and 13 Jbeta primers. Data came from immunoSEQ multiplex PCR; TCRdb stores just in-frame clones and leaves some out. The table records approximately 150,000 clones, 65% to 70% of them present only once. In the case of this clone: Its antigen remains unidentified.

Healthy bone marrow donors formed the donor group. Sequencing was done on a sample of PBMCs. The gene calls are TRBV11-3 and TRBJ2-7; D possibly corresponds to TRBD2 (5 bases). The sequence came from a young man in good health and CMV-seropositive. The CDR3 spells CASSLGSSLYEQYF. In DNA form, the CDR3 reads TGTGCCAGCAGCTTAGGTTCTAGCCTCTACGAGCAGTACTTC.